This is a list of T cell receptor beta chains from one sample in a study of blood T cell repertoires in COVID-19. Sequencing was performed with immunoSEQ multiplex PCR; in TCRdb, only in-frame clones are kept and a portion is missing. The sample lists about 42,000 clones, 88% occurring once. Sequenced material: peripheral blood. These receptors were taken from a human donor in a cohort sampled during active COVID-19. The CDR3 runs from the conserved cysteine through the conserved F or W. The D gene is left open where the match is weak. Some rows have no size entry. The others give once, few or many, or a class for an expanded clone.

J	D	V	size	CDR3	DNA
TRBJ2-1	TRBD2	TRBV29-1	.	CSVPGGTSGVDEQFF	TGCAGCGTCCCTGGGGGGACTAGCGGGGTGGATGAGCAGTTCTTC
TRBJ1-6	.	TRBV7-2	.	CASSYTWSSYNSPLHF	TGTGCCAGCAGTTATACATGGAGCTCCTATAATTCACCCCTCCACTTT
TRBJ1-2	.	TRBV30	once	CAGDNYGYTF	TGTGCCGGAGATAACTATGGCTACACCTTC
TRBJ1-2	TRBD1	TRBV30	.	CAWSVFPTGEGDGYTF	TGTGCCTGGAGTGTATTCCCGACAGGGGAAGGGGATGGCTACACCTTC
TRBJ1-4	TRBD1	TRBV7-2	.	CASSPGTGREKLFF	TGTGCCAGCAGCCCCGGGACAGGGCGTGAAAAACTGTTTTTT
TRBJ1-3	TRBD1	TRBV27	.	CASSLTGTGYPGNTIYF	TGTGCCAGCAGTTTGACCGGGACAGGGTATCCTGGAAACACCATATATTTT
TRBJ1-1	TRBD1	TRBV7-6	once	CASSSLTGNGSTEAFF	TGTGCCAGCAGCTCCTTGACAGGGAACGGTTCCACTGAAGCTTTCTTT
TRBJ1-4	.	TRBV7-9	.	CASSVHGGKNEKLFF	TGTGCCAGCAGCGTGCACGGGGGTAAAAATGAAAAACTGTTTTTT
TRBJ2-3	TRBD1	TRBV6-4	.	CASSVGQGFGTQYF	TGTGCCAGCAGTGTGGGACAGGGGTTCGGTACGCAGTATTTT
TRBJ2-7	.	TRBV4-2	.	CASSQGDKSYEQYF	TGTGCCAGCAGCCAAGGAGACAAAAGCTACGAGCAGTACTTC
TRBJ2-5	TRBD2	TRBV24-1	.	CATSAPQGLADQETQYF	TGTGCCACCAGTGCCCCCCAGGGACTAGCGGATCAAGAGACCCAGTACTTC
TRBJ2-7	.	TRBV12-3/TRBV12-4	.	CASSPWSAYEQYF	TGTGCCAGCAGCCCCTGGTCCGCGTACGAGCAGTACTTC
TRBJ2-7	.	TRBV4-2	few	CASSQKTDSYEQYF	TGTGCCAGCAGCCAAAAGACAGACTCCTACGAGCAGTACTTC
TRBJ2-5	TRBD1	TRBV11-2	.	CASSLSTGGQETQYF	TGTGCCAGCAGCTTATCGACAGGGGGCCAAGAGACCCAGTACTTC
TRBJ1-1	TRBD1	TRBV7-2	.	CASSFTGGNTEAFF	TGTGCCAGCAGCTTTACAGGGGGGAACACTGAAGCTTTCTTT
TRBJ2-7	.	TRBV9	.	CASSVEGRGVYEQYF	TGTGCCAGCAGCGTAGAGGGCAGGGGAGTCTACGAGCAGTACTTC
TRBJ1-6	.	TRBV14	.	CASSQDVGRGDSPLHF	TGTGCCAGCAGCCAAGATGTTGGGCGGGGCGATTCACCCCTCCACTTT
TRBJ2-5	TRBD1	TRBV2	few	CASRDRVGETQYF	TGTGCCAGCAGGGACAGGGTCGGAGAGACCCAGTACTTC
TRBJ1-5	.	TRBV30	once	CAWSEMSEQPQHF	TGTGCCTGGAGTGAGATGTCAGAACAGCCCCAGCATTTT
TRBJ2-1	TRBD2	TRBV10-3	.	CAISDLAGTYEQFF	TGTGCCATCAGTGACTTAGCGGGAACCTATGAGCAGTTCTTC
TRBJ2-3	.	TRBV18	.	CASSQTFGGPSTDTQYF	TGTGCCAGCTCACAAACTTTCGGGGGGCCTAGCACAGATACGCAGTATTTT
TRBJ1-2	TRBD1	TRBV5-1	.	CASSPQTGVYGYTF	TGCGCCAGCAGCCCTCAGACAGGGGTCTATGGCTACACCTTC
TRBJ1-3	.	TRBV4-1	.	CASSQSRGSSSASSSGNTIYF	TGCGCCAGCAGCCAAAGTAGGGGGTCATCTTCCGCGTCAAGCTCTGGAAACACCATATATTTT
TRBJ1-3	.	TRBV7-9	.	CASSSSISRGNTIYF	TGTGCCAGCAGCTCCTCAATAAGCAGGGGAAACACCATATATTTT
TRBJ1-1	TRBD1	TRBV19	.	CASRDRGQGNTEAFF	TGTGCCAGTAGGGACAGGGGGCAAGGGAACACTGAAGCTTTCTTT
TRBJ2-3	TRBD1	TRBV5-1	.	CASSQGDPGTDTQYF	TGCGCCAGCAGCCAGGGGGATCCGGGCACAGATACGCAGTATTTT
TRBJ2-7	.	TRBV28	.	CASSSSRTVRREQYF	TGTGCCAGCAGTTCGTCTAGGACAGTGCGTAGGGAGCAGTACTTC
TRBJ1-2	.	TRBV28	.	CASRRQVDGYTF	TGTGCCAGCAGACGACAGGTCGATGGCTACACCTTC
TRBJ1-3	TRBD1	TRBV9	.	CASSPWTGPSGNTIYF	TGTGCCAGCAGCCCTTGGACAGGTCCTTCTGGAAACACCATATATTTT
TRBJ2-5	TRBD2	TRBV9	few	CASSQGTSGRETQYF	TGTGCCAGCAGCCAGGGGACTAGCGGGAGGGAGACCCAGTACTTC
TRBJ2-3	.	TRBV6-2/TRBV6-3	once	CASSYDITDTQYF	TGTGCCAGCAGTTACGACATCACAGATACGCAGTATTTT
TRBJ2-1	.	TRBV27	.	CASSFQGSHNEQFF	TGTGCCAGCAGTTTCCAGGGTTCCCACAATGAGCAGTTCTTC
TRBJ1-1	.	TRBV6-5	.	CASRRGLFTEAFF	TGTGCCAGCAGAAGGGGGTTGTTCACTGAAGCTTTCTTT
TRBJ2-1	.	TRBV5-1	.	CASWRGWGSYNEQFF	TGCGCCAGCTGGAGGGGCTGGGGCTCCTACAATGAGCAGTTCTTC
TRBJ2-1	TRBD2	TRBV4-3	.	CASSQDFGLAGRNEQFF	TGCGCCAGCAGCCAAGATTTCGGGCTAGCGGGGAGAAATGAGCAGTTCTTC
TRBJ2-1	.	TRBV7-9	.	CASSLTDSFNEQFF	TGTGCCAGCAGCTTAACCGACAGTTTCAATGAGCAGTTCTTC
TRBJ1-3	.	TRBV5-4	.	CASSGGSWDSGNTIYF	TGTGCCAGCAGCGGGGGGTCGTGGGACTCTGGAAACACCATATATTTT